A selection of T cell receptor beta chains follows, all from one sample in a study of T cell responses to AZD1222 COVID-19 vaccine. Produced via immunoSEQ multiplex PCR; TCRdb's table is partial and in-frame only. This table holds around 110,000 clones, approximately 83% found once. This specimen consisted of peripheral blood, obtained on day 0 of MenACWY control vaccination. These receptors were collected from an adult in good health. Both conserved end residues are part of each CDR3. The D gene is left open where the match is weak. Clone size is not always given. Where it is, it says once, few, many or a class for expanded clones.

NA	NA	TRBV7-2	TRBJ2-7	CASSLGGTANAYEQYF	TGTGCCAGCAGCTTAGGGGGGACCGCAAATGCCTACGAGCAGTACTTC
NA	NA	TRBV4-3	TRBJ1-6	CASSQEALSNSPLHF	TGCGCCAGCAGCCAAGAGGCCTTGAGCAATTCACCCCTCCACTTT
NA	NA	TRBV6-6	TRBJ1-4	CASSYGRTNEKLFF	TGTGCCAGCAGTTACGGCAGGACTAATGAAAAACTGTTTTTT
TRBD1	NA	TRBV6-5	TRBJ1-6	CASSPGQDNSPLHF	TGTGCCAGCAGCCCGGGACAGGATAATTCACCCCTCCACTTT
NA	NA	TRBV5-1	TRBJ1-2	CASSFSSDYGYTF	TGCGCCAGCAGCTTCAGCTCCGACTATGGCTACACCTTC
NA	few	TRBV7-2	TRBJ2-1	CASNPLRGNYNEQFF	TGTGCCAGCAACCCGTTGCGGGGCAACTACAATGAGCAGTTCTTC
TRBD1	few	TRBV2	TRBJ1-2	CASSEGETGYYGYTF	TGTGCCAGCAGTGAAGGCGAGACAGGGTACTATGGCTACACCTTC
NA	NA	TRBV2	TRBJ1-5	CASSEEGGNQPQHF	TGTGCCAGCAGTGAAGAGGGTGGCAATCAGCCCCAGCATTTT
NA	NA	TRBV11-1	TRBJ2-7	CASSPGLGPGYEQYF	TGTGCCAGCAGCCCGGGACTGGGCCCGGGATACGAGCAGTACTTC
NA	NA	TRBV19	TRBJ2-3	CASSPPPPVAGSTDTQYF	TGTGCCAGTAGTCCTCCCCCCCCGGTTGCGGGTAGCACAGATACGCAGTATTTT
TRBD2	NA	TRBV28	TRBJ2-3	CASSPGLAGLWTDTQYF	TGTGCCAGCAGTCCGGGACTAGCGGGGTTATGGACAGATACGCAGTATTTT
TRBD1	NA	TRBV27	TRBJ2-7	CASSWGQGVYEQYF	TGTGCCAGCAGTTGGGGACAGGGGGTTTACGAGCAGTACTTC
TRBD2	once	TRBV11-1	TRBJ2-3	CASSFRTSGGDTQYF	TGTGCCAGCAGCTTCCGGACTAGCGGGGGAGATACGCAGTATTTT
TRBD1	NA	TRBV6-2/TRBV6-3	TRBJ1-1	CASSPHRGRNTEAFF	TGTGCCAGCAGTCCCCACAGGGGTAGGAACACTGAAGCTTTCTTT
TRBD1	NA	TRBV5-1	TRBJ1-2	CASSWGGQPNYGYTF	TGCGCCAGCAGCTGGGGGGGACAGCCGAACTATGGCTACACCTTC
TRBD1	NA	TRBV7-8	TRBJ2-7	CASSLWDRGSYEQYF	TGTGCCAGCAGCTTGTGGGACAGGGGCTCCTACGAGCAGTACTTC
NA	NA	TRBV19	TRBJ1-2	CASSIRGIGDPNYGYTF	TGTGCCAGTAGTATACGGGGGATTGGCGATCCTAACTATGGCTACACCTTC
TRBD1	few	TRBV30	TRBJ1-6	CAWSAMNRGFGNSPLHF	TGTGCCTGGAGTGCAATGAACAGGGGATTTGGTAATTCACCCCTCCACTTT
NA	NA	TRBV28	TRBJ2-3	CASSSGGTSTDTQYF	TGTGCCAGCAGTTCGGGCGGGACTAGCACAGATACGCAGTATTTT
NA	NA	TRBV7-2	TRBJ2-7	CASSLEGGTSYEQYF	TGTGCCAGCAGCTTAGAGGGCGGGACCTCCTACGAGCAGTACTTC
NA	NA	TRBV6-6	TRBJ2-7	CASSYSPVGYEQYF	TGTGCCAGCAGTTACTCGCCAGTAGGCTACGAGCAGTACTTC
NA	NA	TRBV7-2	TRBJ2-3	CASSPTSLDTQYF	TGTGCCAGCAGCCCAACTAGTCTAGATACGCAGTATTTT
NA	NA	TRBV5-1	TRBJ1-4	CASSRGGQGDEKLFF	TGCGCCAGCAGCAGAGGCGGGCAGGGAGATGAAAAACTGTTTTTT
TRBD1	NA	TRBV11-2	TRBJ2-3	CASSSSWEGQGTDTQYF	TGTGCCAGCAGCTCTTCATGGGAGGGACAGGGAACAGATACGCAGTATTTT
NA	NA	TRBV4-1	TRBJ1-1	CASSQGSPGQGTEAFF	TGCGCCAGCAGCCAAGGTAGTCCGGGCCAGGGGACTGAAGCTTTCTTT
NA	NA	TRBV7-2	TRBJ1-1	CASSFGTEAFF	TGTGCCAGCAGCTTTGGGACTGAAGCTTTCTTT
NA	NA	TRBV3-1/TRBV3-2	TRBJ2-7	CASSQGGLLRDEQYF	TGTGCCAGCAGCCAAGGGGGACTTCTACGGGACGAGCAGTACTTC
NA	NA	TRBV6-5	TRBJ1-1	CASSRTENTEAFF	TGTGCCAGCAGTAGGACAGAGAACACTGAAGCTTTCTTT
NA	NA	TRBV10-3	TRBJ2-7	CAISENGGSYEQYF	TGTGCCATCAGTGAGAATGGCGGCTCCTACGAGCAGTACTTC
TRBD2	once	TRBV5-4	TRBJ2-5	CASSIRLAQFQETQYF	TGTGCCAGCAGCATCCGACTAGCGCAGTTCCAAGAGACCCAGTACTTC
NA	NA	TRBV19	TRBJ1-1	CASSMSGEKAFF	TGTGCCAGTAGTATGTCAGGGGAAAAAGCTTTCTTT
NA	NA	TRBV4-1	TRBJ2-5	CASSPAPRGTETQYF	TGCGCCAGCAGCCCTGCACCCAGGGGTACGGAGACCCAGTACTTC
TRBD1	NA	TRBV6-2/TRBV6-3	TRBJ1-5	CASSPGQVSNQPQHF	TGTGCCAGCAGTCCCGGACAGGTTAGCAATCAGCCCCAGCATTTT
NA	few	TRBV18	TRBJ2-5	CASSKYQETQYF	TGTGCCAGCTCAAAGTACCAAGAGACCCAGTACTTC
TRBD1	once	TRBV7-8	TRBJ1-1	CASSLGVGTGVGGTEAFF	TGTGCCAGCAGCTTAGGGGTCGGGACAGGGGTCGGGGGCACTGAAGCTTTCTTT
TRBD2	NA	TRBV27	TRBJ2-1	CASSLYGGDPSYNEQFF	TGTGCCAGCAGTTTATACGGGGGGGATCCCTCCTACAATGAGCAGTTCTTC
TRBD2	NA	TRBV19	TRBJ2-5	CASSPTREGAETQYF	TGTGCCAGTAGTCCAACCCGGGAGGGTGCGGAGACCCAGTACTTC
NA	NA	TRBV27	TRBJ1-6	CASSYDFNSPLHF	TGTGCCAGCAGTTACGATTTTAATTCACCCCTCCACTTT
TRBD2	NA	TRBV5-4	TRBJ2-1	CASSFGLEVYNEQFF	TGTGCCAGCAGCTTTGGACTAGAAGTATACAATGAGCAGTTCTTC
TRBD1	NA	TRBV5-1	TRBJ1-4	CASSVGGADEKLFF	TGCGCCAGCAGCGTAGGGGGCGCGGATGAAAAACTGTTTTTT
NA	NA	TRBV19	TRBJ1-4	CASSKGTWNEKLFF	TGTGCCAGTAGTAAAGGGACTTGGAATGAAAAACTGTTTTTT
NA	NA	TRBV18	TRBJ2-2	CASSPLRSMNTGELFF	TGTGCCAGCTCACCCTTACGAAGTATGAACACCGGGGAGCTGTTTTTT
NA	NA	TRBV6-2/TRBV6-3	TRBJ1-2	CASSPQGVGGYTF	TGTGCCAGCAGTCCACAGGGTGTGGGAGGCTACACCTTC
NA	NA	TRBV29-1	TRBJ1-4	CSVEVGGRGFF	TGCAGCGTTGAAGTCGGGGGTAGAGGCTTTTTT
NA	NA	TRBV6-5	TRBJ1-6	CASSQFRGGNSPLHF	TGTGCCAGCTCCCAGTTTAGGGGTGGTAATTCACCCCTCCACTTT
NA	NA	TRBV19	TRBJ1-1	CASSISAGTEAFF	TGTGCCAGTAGTATTTCGGCTGGGACAGAAGCTTTCTTT